A selection of T cell receptor beta chains follows, all from one sample in a study of cytomegalovirus exposure and HLA in healthy donors. TCRdb keeps only in-frame clones here, not all; method: immunoSEQ multiplex PCR. The sample holds over 100,000 clones. The sequenced sample was PBMCs. Receptors were obtained from a man aged 40-50 years in good health and CMV-seropositive. Both conserved end residues are part of each CDR3. The D gene is left open where the match is weak.

cdr3_length j_call v_call d_call cdr3_aa cdr3_nt
18 TRBJ2-3 TRBV2 TRBD2 CASRAGTSGRFGTDTQYF TGTGCCAGCAGAGCCGGGACTAGCGGGAGGTTTGGCACAGATACGCAGTATTTT
15 TRBJ2-2 TRBV6-6 - CASRGVLRNTGELFF TGTGCCAGCAGAGGAGTCCTAAGGAACACCGGGGAGCTGTTTTTT
16 TRBJ2-1 TRBV5-1 TRBD2 CASRFKTSGIDGEQFF TGCGCCAGCAGGTTTAAAACTAGCGGGATAGATGGTGAGCAGTTCTTC
15 TRBJ2-7 TRBV6-1 TRBD2 CASSEIAGGSYEQYF TGTGCCAGCAGTGAAATAGCGGGAGGATCCTACGAGCAGTACTTC
14 TRBJ1-1 TRBV5-1 - CASSLTELNTEAFF TGCGCCAGCAGCCTGACAGAACTTAACACTGAAGCTTTCTTT
15 TRBJ2-1 TRBV13 TRBD1 CASSRDRANYNEQFF TGTGCCAGCAGCCGAGACAGGGCAAACTACAATGAGCAGTTCTTC
15 TRBJ2-1 TRBV7-3 TRBD2 CASSLSGRWDNEQFF TGTGCCAGCAGCCTTAGCGGGAGGTGGGACAATGAGCAGTTCTTC
11 TRBJ1-6 TRBV28 - CASSSNSPLHF TGTGCCAGCAGTTCGAATTCACCCCTCCACTTT
17 TRBJ1-5 TRBV5-1 TRBD1 CASSLDGTGYGNQPQHF TGCGCCAGCAGCTTGGACGGGACAGGGTATGGCAATCAGCCCCAGCATTTT
14 TRBJ1-4 TRBV7-9 - CASSFPGVGEKLFF TGTGCCAGCAGCTTTCCAGGGGTGGGTGAAAAACTGTTTTTT
15 TRBJ2-1 TRBV9 TRBD2 CASSEGTSVYNEQFF TGTGCCAGCAGCGAGGGGACTAGCGTTTACAATGAGCAGTTCTTC
16 TRBJ2-2 TRBV28 TRBD2 CASSSRLAGAIGELFF TGTGCCAGCAGTTCCAGACTAGCGGGAGCTATCGGGGAGCTGTTTTTT
11 TRBJ2-2 TRBV2 - CASQGTGELFF TGTGCCAGCCAGGGCACCGGGGAGCTGTTTTTT
17 TRBJ1-2 TRBV5-1 - CASSLFGGNGAGHGYTF TGCGCCAGCAGCTTGTTTGGGGGGAACGGGGCGGGCCATGGCTACACCTTC
15 TRBJ2-4 TRBV6-1 - CATGIRQGDKNIQYF TGTGCCACAGGGATTCGCCAAGGGGACAAAAACATTCAGTACTTC
15 TRBJ1-1 TRBV9 - CASSEVTGRDTEAFF TGTGCCAGCAGCGAGGTAACAGGGCGAGACACTGAAGCTTTCTTT
12 TRBJ2-7 TRBV29-1 - CSVPLDRGEQYF TGCAGCGTTCCCCTGGACCGAGGGGAGCAGTACTTC
15 TRBJ1-1 TRBV6-1 - CASSEDGAVISEAFF TGTGCCAGCAGTGAGGATGGGGCGGTCATCTCTGAAGCTTTCTTT
15 TRBJ2-7 TRBV6-1 - CASRESQNFFYEQYF TGTGCCAGCAGGGAGTCACAAAACTTTTTTTACGAGCAGTACTTC
12 TRBJ2-7 TRBV23-1 - CASSQSEAEQYF TGCGCCAGCAGTCAATCGGAGGCAGAGCAGTACTTC
15 TRBJ2-7 TRBV27 - CASRIGTVSSYEQYF TGTGCCAGCAGGATCGGGACTGTGAGCTCCTACGAGCAGTACTTC
13 TRBJ2-7 TRBV6-5 TRBD1 CASSARDREEQYF TGTGCCAGCAGTGCCCGGGACAGGGAAGAGCAGTACTTC
16 TRBJ1-1 TRBV5-6 - CASSLDWGAVNTEAFF TGTGCCAGCAGCTTGGACTGGGGAGCCGTCAACACTGAAGCTTTCTTT
17 TRBJ2-2 TRBV5-1 TRBD2 CASSPGLAGVAAGELFF TGCGCCAGCAGCCCAGGACTAGCGGGAGTAGCGGCCGGGGAGCTGTTTTTT
15 TRBJ1-3 TRBV4-1 - CASSQDPGLENTIYF TGCGCCAGCAGCCAAGATCCAGGGCTTGAAAACACCATATATTTT
13 TRBJ1-5 TRBV28 - CASSPRASQPQHF TGTGCCAGCAGCCCCCGAGCGAGCCAGCCCCAGCATTTT
14 TRBJ2-5 TRBV10-3 TRBD1 CASRKGAFQETQYF TGTGCCTCGCGAAAGGGGGCGTTCCAAGAGACCCAGTACTTC
17 TRBJ2-1 TRBV7-9 TRBD2 CASSFGGLAGGYNEQFF TGTGCCAGCAGCTTTGGGGGGCTAGCGGGAGGGTACAATGAGCAGTTCTTC
18 TRBJ2-1 TRBV11-2 TRBD1 CASSLGRGQGTAYNEQFF TGTGCCAGCAGCTTAGGTAGGGGACAGGGAACTGCCTACAATGAGCAGTTCTTC
17 TRBJ1-3 TRBV30 - CAWSFPNFADSGNTIYF TGTGCCTGGAGTTTCCCCAATTTTGCAGACTCTGGAAACACCATATATTTT
13 TRBJ2-7 TRBV30 - CACQITRGYEQYF TGTGCCTGTCAAATTACCAGAGGTTACGAGCAGTACTTC
13 TRBJ2-1 TRBV5-1 - CASSNGGSNEQFF TGCGCCAGCAGCAACGGGGGAAGCAATGAGCAGTTCTTC
16 TRBJ2-7 TRBV27 TRBD2 CASNNLAASPPYEQYF TGTGCCAGCAATAATCTAGCGGCCAGTCCCCCTTACGAGCAGTACTTC
13 TRBJ1-2 TRBV27 - CASSFRGYYGYTF TGTGCCAGCAGTTTCCGGGGATACTATGGCTACACCTTC
16 TRBJ2-1 TRBV7-2 TRBD2 CASSFDPGLAYNEQFF TGTGCCAGCAGCTTCGACCCGGGACTAGCGTACAATGAGCAGTTCTTC
14 TRBJ2-1 TRBV19 - CASSIFSSDNEQFF TGTGCCAGTAGTATCTTCTCAAGCGACAATGAGCAGTTCTTC
14 TRBJ2-1 TRBV27 TRBD1 CASSRDRGYNEQFF TGTGCCAGCAGCCGGGACAGGGGTTACAATGAGCAGTTCTTC
11 TRBJ2-1 TRBV29-1 - CSVQQGGEQFF TGCAGCGTGCAACAGGGCGGCGAGCAGTTCTTC
15 TRBJ1-4 TRBV7-9 - CASSHSVPPGEKLFF TGTGCCAGCAGCCATAGCGTCCCCCCGGGGGAAAAACTGTTTTTT
13 TRBJ1-6 TRBV6-6 - CASSYSGVSPLHF TGTGCCAGCAGTTACTCAGGGGTGTCACCCCTCCACTTT
14 TRBJ2-5 TRBV28 - CASSLVTGEETQYF TGTGCCAGCAGTTTAGTAACGGGAGAAGAGACCCAGTACTTC
12 TRBJ2-7 TRBV11-2 - CASNGQGYEQYF TGTGCATCAAACGGGCAGGGCTACGAGCAGTACTTC
16 TRBJ2-3 TRBV6-6 - CASSPGLEIRTDTQYF TGTGCCAGCAGTCCAGGGCTAGAAATTCGAACAGATACGCAGTATTTT
17 TRBJ1-4 TRBV2 - CASSQLRDIAFNEKLFF TGTGCCAGCAGCCAACTTCGGGACATAGCATTTAATGAAAAACTGTTTTTT
11 TRBJ2-3 TRBV20-1 - CSATSSDTQYF TGCAGTGCCACTAGCTCAGATACGCAGTATTTT
13 TRBJ2-2 TRBV10-2 - CATTYRDPGELFF TGCGCCACTACCTACAGGGATCCCGGGGAGTTGTTTTTT
17 TRBJ2-1 TRBV15 TRBD2 CATSRDLGGRPNNEQFF TGTGCCACCAGCAGAGATTTGGGCGGGAGGCCCAACAATGAGCAGTTCTTC
15 TRBJ1-4 TRBV14 - CASSLVGQGVEKLFF TGTGCCAGCAGCCTCGTTGGGCAGGGTGTGGAAAAACTGTTTTTT
12 TRBJ1-1 TRBV2 - CASVSWTAEAFF TGTGCCAGCGTTTCCTGGACAGCTGAAGCTTTCTTT
16 TRBJ2-2 TRBV4-2 - CASSREGGVNTGELFF TGTGCCAGCAGCCGAGAAGGCGGAGTGAACACCGGGGAGCTGTTTTTT